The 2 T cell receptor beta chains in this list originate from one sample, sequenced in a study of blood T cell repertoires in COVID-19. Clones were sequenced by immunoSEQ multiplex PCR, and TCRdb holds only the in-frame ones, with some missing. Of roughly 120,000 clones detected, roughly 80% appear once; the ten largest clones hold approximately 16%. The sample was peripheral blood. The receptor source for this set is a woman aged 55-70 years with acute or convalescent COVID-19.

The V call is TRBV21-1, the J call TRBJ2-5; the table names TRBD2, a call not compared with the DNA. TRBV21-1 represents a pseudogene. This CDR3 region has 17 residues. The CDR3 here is CASSKVVADSYQETQYF. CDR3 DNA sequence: TGTGCCAGCAGCAAAGTAGTGGCGGACTCCTACCAAGAGACCCAGTACTTC.

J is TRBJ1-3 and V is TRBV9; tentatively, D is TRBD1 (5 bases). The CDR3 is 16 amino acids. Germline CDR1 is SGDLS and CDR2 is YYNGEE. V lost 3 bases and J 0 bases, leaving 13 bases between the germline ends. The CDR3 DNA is TGTGCCAGCAGCGAAACCCAGGGCTACTCTGGAAACACCATATATTTT. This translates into CASSETQGYSGNTIYF.